This entry lists 32 T cell receptor beta chains sequenced from one sample in a study of T cell responses to AZD1222 COVID-19 vaccine. Libraries were prepared by immunoSEQ multiplex PCR; TCRdb keeps only in-frame clonotypes and omits some of them. The repertoire holds about 160,000 clones, with 92% as singletons. The sample was peripheral blood, taken on day 0 of MenACWY control vaccination. The origin of the receptors is an adult in good health.

This chain connects TRBV5-1 to TRBJ2-3, with 8 bases matching TRBD1. The trim removed 0 bases at V and 5 bases at J, leaving 5 bases unmatched. Germline V CDR1 and CDR2: SGHRS, YFSETQ. This CDR3 has 15 amino acids. The CDR3 sequence is CASSLGQGMRDTQYF. The CDR3 DNA is TGCGCCAGCAGCTTGGGACAGGGGATGAGAGATACGCAGTATTTT.

This clone was recorded only once. V and J are TRBV27 and TRBJ1-5, with D perhaps TRBD1 (6 bases). The germline CDR1 and CDR2 sequences are MNHEY and SMNVEV (reference sequence). The V and J ends lost 4 bases and 4 bases respectively, with 11 bases between them. This CDR3 is built from 14 residues. The CDR3 sequence: CASSYGGGNQPQHF. The CDR3 bases are TGTGCCAGCAGTTATGGAGGGGGGAATCAGCCCCAGCATTTT.

V and J are TRBV7-2 and TRBJ1-5; a weak D match, TRBD1 (5 bases). The V and J ends lost 3 bases and 5 bases respectively, with 14 bases between them. The CDR3 is 15 amino acids. Germline loops: CDR1 SGHTA, CDR2 FQGNSA. CDR3 loop: CASSFRVGGDQPQHF. CDR3 nucleotides: TGTGCCAGCAGCTTTAGGGTAGGAGGGGATCAGCCCCAGCATTTT.

Only a few counts were recorded for this clone. V is TRBV2 and J is TRBJ2-2; D might be TRBD2 (6 bases). The CDR3 sequence is 13 residues long. Germline assignment: CDR1 SNHLY and CDR2 FYNNEI. Trimming took off 6 bases at V and 7 bases at J, with 12 bases between the two ends. CDR3 in DNA: TGTGCCAGCAGGAAGTATAGCGGCGGGGAGCTGTTTTTT. Protein: CASRKYSGGELFF.

V is TRBV9 and J is TRBJ1-1, with D unclear. The CDR3 length is 16 residues. The V end lost 3 bases, the J end lost 5 bases, and 20 bases lay between the germline ends. Germline CDR1 SGDLS, CDR2 YYNGEE. The CDR3 here is CASSGPRGLGVTEAFF. The CDR3 DNA sequence: TGTGCCAGCAGCGGTCCCCGAGGGCTGGGAGTTACTGAAGCTTTCTTT.

The V call is TRBV6-1, the J call TRBJ1-2, with no clear D. Germline CDR1 and CDR2: MNHNS and SASEGT. The CDR3 has 13 residues. V was clipped by 1 base and J by 4 bases, with 7 bases between them. CDR3 sequence (DNA): TGTGCCAGCAGTGAAGTGGCAGTCTATGGCTACACCTTC. This translates into CASSEVAVYGYTF.

The chain links TRBV4-3 to TRBJ2-7; D may be TRBD2 (5 bases). V dropped 1 base and J dropped 6 bases, with 19 bases sitting between them. This CDR3 contains 16 residues. CDR1 is LGHNA and CDR2 is YSLEER in the germline V gene. The CDR3 DNA sequence: TGCGCCAGCAGCCAAGTTCCGGCGGGCGGCGCATCCGAGCAGTACTTC. As protein: CASSQVPAGGASEQYF.

The rearrangement links TRBV5-1 to TRBJ2-2; 8 bases map to TRBD2. Per the germline V gene, CDR1 is SGHRS and CDR2 is YFSETQ. CDR3 length: 19 amino acids. The V segment lost 2 bases and the J segment 7 bases; nucleotides outside the gene matches: 19. The CDR3 sequence is CASSFTGTGTRGGGGELFF. CDR3 nucleotide sequence: TGCGCCAGCAGCTTTACCGGAACCGGGACTAGGGGCGGAGGCGGGGAGCTGTTTTTT.

V usage is TRBV19 and J usage is TRBJ1-2, with a weak D call TRBD1 (6 bases). V lost 0 bases, J lost 4 bases, and 15 bases lay in between. The length of the CDR3 is 16 residues. CDR1 is LNHDA and CDR2 is SQIVND in the germline V gene (reference sequence). CDR3 bases: TGTGCCAGTAGTATAGAAGGGGGGGCACGAGGCTATGGCTACACCTTC. This encodes CASSIEGGARGYGYTF.

The chain combines TRBV9 with TRBJ2-3; no firm D call. Germline-derived CDR1 and CDR2 are SGDLS and YYNGEE. This CDR3 is built from 14 residues. V lost 4 bases and J lost 3, with 12 bases in between. CDR3 coding DNA: TGTGCCAGCAGCTTCCGTCTGGTTACAGATACGCAGTATTTT. It codes for CASSFRLVTDTQYF.

The chain joins TRBV27 to TRBJ1-1; D is possibly TRBD1 (5 bases). Between the trimmed V and J ends, which lost 5 bases and 1 base, there was a span of 14 bases. The germline gives CDR1 MNHEY, CDR2 SMNVEV (reference sequence). CDR3 length: 15 residues. CDR3 loop: CASSRQSGGNTEAFF. CDR3 DNA: TGTGCCAGCAGTCGCCAATCCGGGGGGAACACTGAAGCTTTCTTT.

Here the CDR3 reads CASSNSPRGTDTQYF. DNA of the CDR3: TGTGCCAGCAGCAACTCACCTCGAGGTACAGATACGCAGTATTTT. The chain uses TRBV9 and TRBJ2-3; D call uncertain. The germline gives CDR1 SGDLS, CDR2 YYNGEE. The V end was cut by 4 bases, the J end by 3 bases, with 15 bases between. CDR3 length: 15 amino acids.

The chain links TRBV29-1 to TRBJ2-7, with TRBD2 matching 10 bases. CDR3 size: 16 residues. Unmatched junction bases numbered 14, after V lost 3 bases and J lost 6 bases. Germline V lookup: CDR1 SQVTM, CDR2 ANQGSEA. The CDR3 region is CSVDKRTTSGHLEQYF. The DNA for the CDR3 is TGCAGCGTTGATAAAAGAACGACTAGCGGGCACCTCGAGCAGTACTTC.

The chain employs TRBV9 and TRBJ2-3, with TRBD1 matching 7 bases. Germline-derived CDR1 and CDR2 are SGDLS and YYNGEE. V dropped 2 bases and J dropped 5; count of bases not matched to a gene: 2. The CDR3 spans 13 residues. The CDR3 loop reads CASSVTGIDTQYF. The DNA of the CDR3 is TGTGCCAGCAGCGTGACAGGGATAGATACGCAGTATTTT. The full variable domain, completed using reference TRBV9 and TRBJ2-3, is DSGVTQTPKHLITATGQRVTLRCSPRSGDLSVYWYQQSLDQGLQFLIQYYNGEERAKGNILERFSAQQFPDLHSELNLSSLELGDSALYFCASSVTGIDTQYFGPGTRLTVL.

The chain employs TRBV28 and TRBJ1-4; D call uncertain. Germline V CDR1 and CDR2: MDHEN, SYDVKM. Trimming removed 3 bases from V and 4 bases from J, with 12 bases in between. The CDR3 totals 15 residues. The CDR3 DNA follows: TGTGCCAGCAGTTTCGACAACCCCTTTAATGAAAAACTGTTTTTT. This sequence encodes CASSFDNPFNEKLFF.

The chain has TRBV28 and TRBJ1-1; D remains unclear. V lost 3 bases and J lost 4, with 12 bases in between. The CDR3 totals 14 residues. Germline V CDR1 and CDR2: MDHEN, SYDVKM. CDR3 in amino acids: CASSLNPRGTEAFF. CDR3 bases: TGTGCCAGCAGTTTGAACCCCCGGGGCACTGAAGCTTTCTTT.

The chain joins TRBV12-3 or TRBV12-4 to TRBJ1-4; D is unresolved. V was trimmed by 5 bases and J by 0 bases, leaving 4 bases between them. The CDR3 extends over 13 amino acids. The CDR3 DNA sequence: TGTGCCAGCAGTCTCGCAACTAATGAAAAACTGTTTTTT. It codes for CASSLATNEKLFF.

The rearrangement uses TRBV6-2 or TRBV6-3 and TRBJ1-6, with D uncertain. The CDR3 sequence is 17 residues long. Between the trimmed V and J ends, which lost 0 bases and 0 bases, there was a span of 9 bases. Germline values: CDR1 MNHEY, CDR2 SVGEGT. The CDR3 loop reads CASSYSTPDSYNSPLHF. The CDR3 nucleotides read TGTGCCAGCAGTTACTCGACACCGGACTCCTATAATTCACCCCTCCACTTT.

The chain employs TRBV11-3 and TRBJ1-5; D remains unclear. Germline V gene data show CDR1 as SGHNT and CDR2 as YENEEA. The V gene lost 1 base and the J gene lost 5 bases, with 18 bases spanning the gap. CDR3 length: 17 residues. CDR3 amino acids: CASSLGLGVYSHQPQHF. In nucleotides, the CDR3 is TGTGCCAGCAGCTTAGGGTTAGGCGTTTATTCGCATCAGCCCCAGCATTTT.

The chain employs TRBV29-1 and TRBJ2-3; no reliable D call. Germline-derived CDR1 and CDR2 are SQVTM and ANQGSEA. The CDR3 is 13 residues long. Trimming pared 6 bases from V and 0 bases from J, leaving 10 bases between. This CDR3 is CSVTSPSTDTQYF. DNA of the CDR3: TGCAGCGTGACTTCCCCTAGCACAGATACGCAGTATTTT.

The J gene is TRBJ2-1, the V gene TRBV7-9; 12 nucleotides line up with TRBD2. The CDR3 is made up of 15 amino acids. Trimming cost V 5 bases and J 8 bases; bases outside gene matches: 7. Looked up from germline, CDR1 is SEHNR and CDR2 is FQNEAQ (reference sequence). Here the CDR3 reads CASSQRLAGDDEQFF. The CDR3 nucleotides read TGTGCCAGCAGCCAAAGACTAGCGGGAGACGATGAGCAGTTCTTC.

The chain employs TRBV11-2 and TRBJ1-3, with D hard to call. Trimming cost V 2 bases and J 4 bases, with 3 bases left between them. The CDR3 consists of 12 residues. Germline assignment: CDR1 SGHAT and CDR2 FQNNGV. CDR3 bases: TGTGCCAGCAGCTTAACAGGAAACACCATATATTTT. Protein: CASSLTGNTIYF.

V and J are TRBV5-1 and TRBJ2-2, with 11 bases aligning to TRBD2. V gave up 4 bases and J gave up 6 bases; unmatched junction bases: 11. The germline CDR1 and CDR2 sequences are SGHRS and YFSETQ. This CDR3 is built from 17 residues. The CDR3 protein is CASSPGSLAGVAGELFF. CDR3 in DNA: TGCGCCAGCAGCCCCGGGTCACTAGCGGGAGTGGCCGGGGAGCTGTTTTTT.

This CDR3 is CASSLLGDHEQYF. CDR3 sequence (DNA): TGTGCCAGCAGCTTACTGGGGGACCACGAGCAGTACTTC. This rearrangement joins TRBV7-3 to TRBJ2-7; tentatively, D is TRBD1 or TRBD2 (5 bases each). Trimming shortened V by 2 bases and J by 5 bases, and 10 bases separated the two germline ends. The CDR3 is made up of 13 amino acids. Per the germline V gene, CDR1 is SGHTA and CDR2 is FQGTGA. The full variable domain, in which reference TRBV7-3 and TRBJ2-7 provide the parts outside the CDR3, is GAGVSQTPSNKVTEKGKYVELRCDPISGHTALYWYRQSLGQGPEFLIYFQGTGAADDSGLPNDRFFAVRPEGSVSTLKIQRTERGDSAVYLCASSLLGDHEQYFGPGTRLTVT.

The J gene is TRBJ1-3, the V gene TRBV9, with D hard to call. CDR1 and CDR2 (germline): SGDLS, YYNGEE. CDR3 length equals 14 residues. The ends were cut back, 3 bases at V and 4 bases at J, with 11 bases in the middle. The CDR3 region is CASSGRTVGNTIYF. The DNA of the CDR3 is TGTGCCAGCAGCGGACGGACGGTCGGAAACACCATATATTTT.

The gene calls are TRBV5-1 and TRBJ1-1; D remains unclear. The length of the CDR3 is 15 residues. Germline CDR1 reads SGHRS; CDR2 reads YFSETQ. V was shortened by 1 base and J by 6 bases, with 16 bases between the two germline ends. CDR3 in DNA: TGCGCCAGCAGCTTGACATTCGAGGATTGGGCTGAAGCTTTCTTT. Translation gives CASSLTFEDWAEAFF.

The chain's CDR3 is CASSPSPEGRSGNTIYF. In DNA, the CDR3 is TGTGCCAGCAGCCCATCACCGGAAGGGCGCTCTGGAAACACCATATATTTT. The chain links TRBV7-8 to TRBJ1-3, with no clear D. The CDR3 covers 17 residues. V lost 5 bases to trimming and J lost 0 bases, with 17 bases between them. Germline values: CDR1 SGHVS, CDR2 FQNEAQ.

The chain employs TRBV6-5 and TRBJ2-2; 7 bases map to TRBD1. V gave up 3 bases and J gave up 5 bases; unmatched junction bases: 9. Germline CDR1 is MNHEY and CDR2 is SVGAGI. The CDR3 runs to 16 residues. CDR3 amino acids: CASSYSMGQLTGELFF. CDR3 DNA sequence: TGTGCCAGCAGTTATTCCATGGGACAGTTAACCGGGGAGCTGTTTTTT.

The J gene is TRBJ2-7, the V gene TRBV4-2; D is uncertain. V lost 3 bases and J 3 bases, leaving 6 bases between the germline ends. This CDR3 is built from 12 residues. The germline gives CDR1 LGHNA, CDR2 YNFKEQ. CDR3: CASSQLGYEQYF. In DNA, the CDR3 is TGTGCCAGCAGCCAGCTAGGCTACGAGCAGTACTTC.

Points on this clone: Just one base apart from a much larger clone, this may be a read error. CDR3 nucleotide sequence: TGTGCCAGCAGCTTACAGAGCTACGAGCAGTACTTC. Amino acids: CASSLQSYEQYF. V usage is TRBV7-8 and J usage is TRBJ2-7; no clear D gene. Germline V lookup: CDR1 SGHVS, CDR2 FQNEAQ. V was trimmed by 2 bases and J by 3 bases, leaving 5 bases between them. The CDR3 has 12 amino acids.

This clone was picked up many times. This sample includes further DNA sequences coding for the same CDR3. The J gene is TRBJ1-1, the V gene TRBV2; perhaps TRBD1 as D (5 bases). CDR3 length equals 13 residues. Trimming removed 4 bases from V and 4 bases from J, with 10 bases in between. The germline V gene has CDR1 SNHLY and CDR2 FYNNEI. The CDR3 DNA reads TGTGCCAGCAGTGCAGGCCAGGGCACTGAAGCTTTCTTT. This encodes CASSAGQGTEAFF.

The gene calls are TRBV5-4 and TRBJ2-2; 8 bases align to TRBD2. The CDR3 runs 16 residues. The V gene's germline CDR1 is SGHNT and CDR2 YYREEE (reference sequence). Trimming took 5 bases from V and 6 from J; bases not matched to a gene: 12. CDR3 loop: CASRGYSGTMSGELFF. The CDR3 DNA is TGTGCCAGCAGGGGATATAGCGGGACTATGTCCGGGGAGCTGTTTTTT.